This T cell receptor (beta chain) was found in a study of T cell repertoires in cytomegalovirus infection. Study information: Indications of both CMV infection and matching HLA type were provided by public TCR beta signatures.

Overall study results and limits: HLA-C-restricted CMV-specific TCR beta clonotypes prevailed in the ex vivo response. Of the TCR beta families, the public ones yielded a cumulative frequency that identified carriers of CMV plus the relevant HLA.

Details on this clonotype: What it binds is not known.

MiXCR, run by TCRdb on the reads, gives a single entry per CDR3 protein. The sample has around 350,000 distinct CDR3 sequences; roughly 20% are singletons. The V end lost 4 bases, the J end lost 4 bases, and 14 bases lay between the germline ends. This CDR3 region has 15 residues. CDR1 is MNHNY, CDR2 SVGAGI, per germline (reference sequence). Sequenced material: PBMCs. The source is a human donor in good health (CMV status not recorded). Some clones in this sample may be carry-over from other donors' samples. J is TRBJ1-5 and V is TRBV6-6, with D unresolved. CDR3 protein: CASSFGQQRNQPQHF. CDR3 bases: TGTGCCAGCAGTTTTGGCCAGCAACGGAATCAGCCCCAGCATTTT.